The clone carrying this TCR beta chain was observed a single time. CDR1 is WNHNN, CDR2 SYGVQD, per germline (reference sequence). The CDR3 totals 14 residues. Trimming shortened V by 3 bases and J by 9 bases, and 15 bases separated the two germline ends. Recently defined diagnostic criteria for definite or probable disease were fulfilled by Susac syndrome patients. This specimen comes from a study of CD8 T cells in Susac syndrome. cDNA came from about 0.5 to 1 ug RNA primed by random hexamers. TCR beta CDR3 was amplified by immunoSEQ multiplex PCR. This amplification extended across 54 Vbeta and 13 Jbeta segments. TCRdb analysed the immunoSEQ multiplex PCR reads with MiXCR anew, one entry per CDR3 protein. The repertoire consists of 160,000 or so distinct CDR3 sequences, with 90% to 95% occurring once and the leading ten covering roughly 0.11%.

The clonotype comes from a human donor with Susac syndrome. The J gene is TRBJ2-1, the V gene TRBV10-1; possibly TRBD1 or TRBD2 for D (5 bases each). The sample comprised CD4+ T cells from PBMCs. CDR3 protein: CASSDGGSRSEQFF. The CDR3 DNA reads as TGCGCCAGCAGTGATGGGGGTTCCCGTAGTGAGCAGTTCTTC.